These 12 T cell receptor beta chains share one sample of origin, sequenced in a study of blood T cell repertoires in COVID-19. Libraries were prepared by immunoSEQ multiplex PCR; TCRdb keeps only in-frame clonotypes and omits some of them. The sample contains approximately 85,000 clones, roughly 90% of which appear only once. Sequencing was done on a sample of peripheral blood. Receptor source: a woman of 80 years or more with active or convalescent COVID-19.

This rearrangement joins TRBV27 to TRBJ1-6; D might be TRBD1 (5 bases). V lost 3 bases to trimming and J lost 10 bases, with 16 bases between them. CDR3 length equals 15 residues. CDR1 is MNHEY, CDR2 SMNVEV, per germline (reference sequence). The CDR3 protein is CASSFASGFNSPLHF. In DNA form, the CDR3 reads TGTGCCAGCAGTTTCGCATCAGGGTTTAACTCACCCCTCCACTTT.

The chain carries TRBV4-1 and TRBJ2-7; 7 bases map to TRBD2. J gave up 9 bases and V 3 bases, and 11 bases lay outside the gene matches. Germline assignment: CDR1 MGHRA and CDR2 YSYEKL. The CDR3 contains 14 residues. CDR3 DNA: TGCGCCAGCAGCCAGAGGATGGAGCGGGAAGGGCAGTACTTC. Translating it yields CASSQRMEREGQYF.

CDR3 protein: CASSHSGGGELFF. CDR3 coding DNA: TGTGCCAGCAGTCATTCGGGTGGCGGGGAGCTGTTTTTT. The V call is TRBV6-5, the J call TRBJ2-2; no definite D call. The ends were cut back, 5 bases at V and 7 bases at J, with 11 bases in the middle. The CDR3 is made up of 13 amino acids. CDR1 is MNHEY, CDR2 SVGAGI, per germline.

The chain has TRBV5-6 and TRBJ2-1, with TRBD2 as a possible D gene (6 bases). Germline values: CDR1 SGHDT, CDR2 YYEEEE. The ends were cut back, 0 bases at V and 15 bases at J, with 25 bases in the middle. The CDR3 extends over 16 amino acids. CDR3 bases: TGTGCCAGCAGCTTGGTTAGCGGACCTACAGGCCCCGCGCGGTTCTTC. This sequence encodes CASSLVSGPTGPARFF.

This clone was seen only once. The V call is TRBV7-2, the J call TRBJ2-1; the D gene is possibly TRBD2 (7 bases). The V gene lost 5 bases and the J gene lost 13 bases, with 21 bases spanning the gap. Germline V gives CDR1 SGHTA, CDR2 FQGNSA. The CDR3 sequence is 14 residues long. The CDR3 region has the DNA TGTGCCAGCAGCGATTATGGGGGGGGCTTCGGTCAGTTCTTC. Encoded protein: CASSDYGGGFGQFF.

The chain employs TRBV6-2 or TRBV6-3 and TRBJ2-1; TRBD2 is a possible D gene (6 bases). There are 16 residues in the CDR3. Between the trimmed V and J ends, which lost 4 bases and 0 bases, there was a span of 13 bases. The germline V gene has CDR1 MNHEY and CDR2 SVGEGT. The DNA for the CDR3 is TGTGCCAGCAGTTCTCGGCGGGGAAGCTCCTACAATGAGCAGTTCTTC. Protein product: CASSSRRGSSYNEQFF.

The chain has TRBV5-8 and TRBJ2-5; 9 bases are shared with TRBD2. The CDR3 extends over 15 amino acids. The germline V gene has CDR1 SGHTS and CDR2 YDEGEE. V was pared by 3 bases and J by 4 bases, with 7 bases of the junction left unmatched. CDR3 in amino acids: CASSSQGLARETQYF. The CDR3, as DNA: TGTGCCAGCAGCTCTCAAGGACTAGCGCGAGAGACCCAGTACTTC.

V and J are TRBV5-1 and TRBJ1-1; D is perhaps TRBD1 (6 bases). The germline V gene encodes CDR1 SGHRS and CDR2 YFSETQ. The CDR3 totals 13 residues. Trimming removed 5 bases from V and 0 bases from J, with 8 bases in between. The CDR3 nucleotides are TGCGCCAGCAGTGGACAGTTGAACACTGAAGCTTTCTTT. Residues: CASSGQLNTEAFF.

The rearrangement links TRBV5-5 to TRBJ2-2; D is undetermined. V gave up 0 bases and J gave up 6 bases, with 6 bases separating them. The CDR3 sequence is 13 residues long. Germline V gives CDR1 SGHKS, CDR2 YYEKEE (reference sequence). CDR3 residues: CASSLDFSGELFF. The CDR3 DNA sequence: TGTGCCAGCAGCTTGGACTTTTCCGGGGAGCTGTTTTTT.

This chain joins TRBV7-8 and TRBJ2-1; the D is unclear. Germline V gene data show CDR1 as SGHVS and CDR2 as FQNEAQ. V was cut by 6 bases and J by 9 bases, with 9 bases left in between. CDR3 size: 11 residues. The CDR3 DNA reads TGTGCCAGCAGTGAGATAGCTGAGCAGTTCTTC. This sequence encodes CASSEIAEQFF.

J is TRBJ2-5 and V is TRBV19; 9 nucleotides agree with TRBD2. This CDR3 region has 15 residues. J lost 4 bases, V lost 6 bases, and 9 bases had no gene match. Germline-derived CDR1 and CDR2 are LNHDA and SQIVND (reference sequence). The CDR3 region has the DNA TGTGCCAGTAGGCAGCGGGAGGAGACTCTAGAGACCCAGTACTTC. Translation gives CASRQREETLETQYF.

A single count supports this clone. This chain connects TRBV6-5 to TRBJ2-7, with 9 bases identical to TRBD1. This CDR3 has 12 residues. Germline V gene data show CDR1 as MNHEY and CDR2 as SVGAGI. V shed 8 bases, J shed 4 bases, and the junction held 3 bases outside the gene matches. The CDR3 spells CASPGQGYEQYF. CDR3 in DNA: TGTGCCAGCCCGGGACAGGGTTACGAGCAGTACTTC.